A selection of T cell receptor beta chains follows, all from one sample in a study of identical twins. TCRdb recomputed calls from the 5' RACE reads with MiXCR, one row per CDR3 protein. Here the sample spans approximately 230,000 distinct CDR3 sequences, over 11% being singletons. Sequencing was performed on memory (CD45RO+) T cells sorted from blood. Source of these receptors: a woman younger than 30 in good health. The CDR3 runs from the conserved cysteine through the conserved F or W. D genes are given only for firm matches. Only part of the rows carry a size: once, few, many, or a class if the clone is expanded.

J gene | CDR3 length | D gene | V gene | clone size | CDR3 protein | CDR3 DNA
TRBJ2-1 | 14 | . | TRBV9 | few | CASSVGEIYNEQFF | TGTGCCAGCAGCGTAGGGGAAATCTACAATGAGCAGTTCTTC
TRBJ2-7 | 15 | TRBD1 | TRBV14 | few | CASSGRTGLKNEQYF | TGTGCCAGCAGCGGTCGGACAGGGCTTAAAAACGAGCAGTACTTC
TRBJ2-7 | 15 | . | TRBV6-5 | . | CASSYSTTQAYEQYF | TGTGCCAGCAGTTACTCTACGACCCAGGCCTACGAGCAGTACTTC
TRBJ2-5 | 12 | . | TRBV11-2 | . | CASSWTKETQYF | TGTGCCAGCAGCTGGACCAAAGAGACCCAGTACTTC
TRBJ1-1 | 12 | . | TRBV12-3/TRBV12-4 | many | CASSLEDAEAFF | TGTGCCAGCAGCCTCGAAGACGCTGAAGCTTTCTTT
TRBJ2-3 | 15 | . | TRBV6-1 | many | CASSPAETSTDTQYF | TGTGCCAGCAGTCCGGCGGAGACTAGCACAGATACGCAGTATTTT
TRBJ2-3 | 13 | . | TRBV7-2 | . | CASSLATAGTQYF | TGTGCCAGCAGCTTAGCAACAGCGGGTACGCAGTATTTT
TRBJ2-1 | 15 | TRBD2 | TRBV7-7 | . | CASSPILAVAHEQFF | TGTGCCAGCAGCCCCATACTAGCGGTGGCCCATGAGCAGTTCTTC
TRBJ1-1 | 12 | TRBD1 | TRBV6-5 | once | CASSSGGGRAFF | TGTGCCAGCAGTTCAGGGGGCGGTCGGGCTTTCTTT
TRBJ2-7 | 15 | TRBD2 | TRBV6-5 | few | CASSYGGVRSYEQYF | TGTGCCAGCAGTTACGGGGGGGTACGCTCCTACGAGCAGTACTTC
TRBJ1-3 | 14 | . | TRBV7-2 | few | CASDDSRSGNTIYF | TGTGCCAGCGACGATTCGAGGTCTGGAAACACCATATATTTT
TRBJ2-7 | 14 | . | TRBV18 | few | CASSPGTETYEQYF | TGTGCCAGCTCACCGGGGACGGAAACCTACGAGCAGTACTTC
TRBJ2-1 | 15 | . | TRBV12-5 | once | CASGSDGVRGHPRFF | TGTGCTAGTGGTTCGGACGGTGTCAGAGGACACCCGAGATTCTTC
TRBJ2-1 | 12 | TRBD2 | TRBV20-1 | . | CSAGLGQGEQFF | TGCAGTGCTGGACTAGGTCAGGGTGAGCAGTTCTTC
TRBJ2-1 | 15 | . | TRBV5-1 | few | CASSLQDPVFNEQFF | TGCGCCAGCAGCCTCCAGGACCCTGTTTTCAATGAGCAGTTCTTC
TRBJ2-7 | 14 | . | TRBV7-9 | . | CASSLQGMDYEQYF | TGTGCCAGCAGCTTACAGGGAATGGACTACGAGCAGTACTTC
TRBJ1-2 | 12 | . | TRBV28 | . | CASSLKAVGYTF | TGTGCCAGCAGTTTGAAGGCAGTTGGCTACACCTTC
TRBJ2-5 | 14 | . | TRBV20-1 | . | CSAFQREPGETQHF | TGCAGTGCTTTTCAACGGGAGCCGGGGGAGACCCAGCACTTC
TRBJ2-3 | 16 | . | TRBV7-9 | . | CASSYPPSALTDTQYF | TGTGCCAGCAGCTATCCTCCTAGCGCCCTCACAGATACGCAGTATTTT
TRBJ1-4 | 13 | TRBD1 | TRBV29-1 | few | CSVVRDRGEKLFF | TGCAGCGTTGTAAGGGACAGGGGGGAGAAACTGTTTTTT
TRBJ1-6 | 14 | . | TRBV7-2 | . | CASRVDRYNSPLHF | TGTGCCAGCAGGGTGGACCGGTATAATTCACCCCTCCACTTT
TRBJ2-1 | 17 | TRBD2 | TRBV7-8 | many | CASSLAGLAVDYNEQFF | TGTGCCAGCAGCTTAGCGGGACTAGCGGTCGATTACAATGAGCAGTTCTTC
TRBJ1-1 | 13 | . | TRBV12-3/TRBV12-4 | few | CASSSPWDTEAFF | TGTGCCAGCAGTTCGCCTTGGGACACTGAAGCTTTCTTT
TRBJ1-1 | 13 | . | TRBV6-5 | few | CASSYSSRAEAFF | TGTGCCAGCAGTTACTCATCCAGGGCTGAAGCTTTCTTT
TRBJ1-1 | 13 | . | TRBV20-1 | . | CSARRDVNTEAFF | TGCAGTGCCCGGAGGGACGTGAACACTGAAGCTTTCTTT
TRBJ1-2 | 12 | . | TRBV20-1 | . | CSARFQGMGYTF | TGCAGTGCTAGATTCCAGGGTATGGGCTACACCTTC
TRBJ1-1 | 13 | . | TRBV10-3 | . | CAISEGVPTEAFF | TGTGCCATCAGTGAGGGGGTACCAACTGAAGCTTTCTTT
TRBJ2-3 | 14 | . | TRBV7-8 | . | CASSLVGSGDTQYF | TGTGCCAGCAGCTTAGTCGGGAGTGGAGATACGCAGTATTTT
TRBJ2-2 | 14 | . | TRBV7-2 | many | CASSLVIVTGELFF | TGTGCCAGCAGCTTAGTGATCGTCACCGGGGAGCTGTTTTTT
TRBJ1-2 | 11 | . | TRBV11-2 | many | CASSLGGRYTF | TGTGCCAGCAGCTTAGGAGGGCGGTACACCTTC
TRBJ2-1 | 15 | TRBD1 | TRBV7-2 | few | CASSFRTGGNNEQFF | TGTGCCAGCAGCTTTCGGACAGGGGGGAACAATGAGCAGTTCTTC
TRBJ2-7 | 14 | TRBD2 | TRBV20-1 | many | CSASSPAGGYEQYF | TGCAGTGCTAGCTCCCCAGCGGGGGGCTACGAGCAGTACTTC
TRBJ2-5 | 13 | . | TRBV9 | . | CASSVETEETQYF | TGTGCCAGCAGCGTAGAGACAGAAGAGACCCAGTACTTC
TRBJ1-2 | 13 | . | TRBV10-2 | . | CASSETGIGGYTF | TGCGCCAGCAGTGAGACGGGGATAGGCGGCTACACCTTC
TRBJ1-1 | 15 | . | TRBV6-1 | . | CASSPWTGTAREAFF | TGTGCCAGCAGTCCTTGGACCGGGACGGCTCGAGAAGCTTTCTTT
TRBJ1-1 | 16 | . | TRBV12-3/TRBV12-4 | many | CASRDDVVGVNTEAFF | TGTGCCAGCAGGGACGACGTGGTAGGGGTGAACACTGAAGCTTTCTTT
TRBJ1-2 | 11 | . | TRBV29-1 | few | CSVGVNYGYTF | TGCAGCGTGGGAGTTAACTATGGCTACACCTTC
TRBJ2-5 | 15 | TRBD1 | TRBV20-1 | few | CSASSRGLLKETQYF | TGCAGTGCTAGTAGCAGGGGGCTGTTGAAAGAGACCCAGTACTTC
TRBJ1-4 | 11 | . | TRBV28 | . | CASRFNEKLFF | TGTGCCAGCAGATTCAATGAAAAACTGTTTTTT
TRBJ1-2 | 12 | . | TRBV20-1 | few | CSASSANYGYTF | TGCAGTGCTAGTTCAGCTAACTATGGCTACACCTTC
TRBJ2-1 | 15 | . | TRBV20-1 | few | CSARGTRGSYNEQFF | TGCAGTGCTAGGGGAACGCGGGGCTCCTACAATGAGCAGTTCTTC
TRBJ2-3 | 16 | . | TRBV15 | few | CATSTRTNPLTDTQYF | TGTGCCACCAGCACGCGGACGAACCCGCTCACAGATACGCAGTATTTT
TRBJ2-5 | 14 | TRBD1 | TRBV5-5 | . | CASSSHGQEETQYF | TGTGCCAGCAGCTCCCACGGACAGGAAGAGACCCAGTACTTC
TRBJ2-3 | 16 | TRBD2 | TRBV5-1 | . | CASSLVSGSVADTQYF | TGCGCCAGCAGCTTGGTCAGCGGGAGTGTCGCAGATACGCAGTATTTT
TRBJ2-1 | 15 | TRBD2 | TRBV20-1 | . | CSARLAGPGGGEQFF | TGCAGTGCTAGGCTAGCGGGACCCGGGGGGGGTGAGCAGTTCTTC
TRBJ2-6 | 15 | . | TRBV28 | . | CACGPIASGANVLTF | TGTGCCTGTGGGCCGATAGCCTCTGGGGCCAACGTCCTGACTTTC